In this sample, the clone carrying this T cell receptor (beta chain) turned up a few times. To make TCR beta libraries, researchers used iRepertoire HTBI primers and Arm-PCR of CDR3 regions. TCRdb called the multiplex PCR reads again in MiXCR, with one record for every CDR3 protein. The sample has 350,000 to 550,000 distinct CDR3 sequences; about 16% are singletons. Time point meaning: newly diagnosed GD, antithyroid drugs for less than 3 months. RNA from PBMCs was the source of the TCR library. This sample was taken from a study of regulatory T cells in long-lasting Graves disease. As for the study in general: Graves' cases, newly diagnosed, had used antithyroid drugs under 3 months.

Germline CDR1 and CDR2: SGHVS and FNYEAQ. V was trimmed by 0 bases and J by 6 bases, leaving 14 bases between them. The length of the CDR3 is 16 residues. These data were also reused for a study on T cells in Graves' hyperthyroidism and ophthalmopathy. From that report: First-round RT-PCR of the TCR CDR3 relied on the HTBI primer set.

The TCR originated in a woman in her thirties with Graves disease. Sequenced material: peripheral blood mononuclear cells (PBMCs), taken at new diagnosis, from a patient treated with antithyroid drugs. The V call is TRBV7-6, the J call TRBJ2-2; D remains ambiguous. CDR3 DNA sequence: TGTGCCAGCAGCTTAGCAGTGTCGCCCCAGTCCGGGGAGCTGTTTTTT. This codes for CASSLAVSPQSGELFF.